One sample yielded the 29 T cell receptor beta chains listed below, sequenced in a study of cytomegalovirus exposure and HLA in healthy donors. Primers: 60 Vbeta forward and 13 Jbeta reverse. The table came from immunoSEQ multiplex PCR; TCRdb's copy has only in-frame clones and leaves some out. Here the sample spans about 200,000 clones, around 83% being singletons. Sequenced sample: PBMCs. Every receptor here comes from a man aged 40-55 years in good health and CMV-seropositive.

V and J are TRBV5-1 and TRBJ1-1; 9 bases agree with TRBD1. Trimming took 5 bases from V and 5 from J; bases not matched to a gene: 7. The length of the CDR3 is 14 residues. The V gene's germline CDR1 is SGHRS and CDR2 YFSETQ. As DNA, the CDR3 is TGCGCCAGCAGTTCCGACAGGGGGGGGACTGAAGCTTTCTTT. Translated: CASSSDRGGTEAFF.

In this sample, this clone turned up once. The chain uses TRBV20-1 and TRBJ2-7; tentatively, D is TRBD2 (5 bases). With 5 bases removed from V and 3 bases from J, the gap between germline ends came to 8 bases. This CDR3 spans 11 amino acids. CDR1 is DFQATT and CDR2 is SNEGSKA in the germline V gene (reference sequence). CDR3 sequence reads: CSASSSYEQYF. CDR3 in DNA: TGCAGTGCTTCTAGCAGCTACGAGCAGTACTTC.

This chain uses TRBV5-6 with TRBJ2-3, with TRBD2 matching over 7 bases. The length of the CDR3 is 17 residues. Trimming took 4 bases from V and 6 from J; bases not matched to a gene: 17. Germline CDR1 reads SGHDT; CDR2 reads YYEEEE. CDR3 bases: TGTGCCAGCAGCCCTGCCCACGGGAGGCCATCTGCCGATACGCAGTATTTT. It is translated as CASSPAHGRPSADTQYF.

The rearrangement links TRBV18 to TRBJ1-1; D remains unclear. Deletions cut 6 bases from V and 1 base from J, with 12 bases between. Germline CDR1 KGHSH, CDR2 LQKENI. CDR3 size: 14 residues. This CDR3 reads CASSRSTQNTEAFF. CDR3 bases: TGTGCCAGCTCCCGAAGTACTCAGAACACTGAAGCTTTCTTT.

V and J are TRBV5-1 and TRBJ2-7; weak D call: TRBD2 (6 bases). The CDR3 length is 11 residues. Deletions cut 6 bases from V and 5 bases from J, with 9 bases between. The germline gives CDR1 SGHRS, CDR2 YFSETQ. The CDR3, as DNA: TGCGCCAGCACGGAGCGGGACGAGCAGTACTTC. The encoded protein is CASTERDEQYF.

The chain carries TRBV7-8 and TRBJ2-1; 9 nucleotides match TRBD2. Trimming took 5 bases from V and 0 from J; bases not matched to a gene: 14. There are 19 residues in the CDR3. Germline values: CDR1 SGHVS, CDR2 FQNEAQ. The CDR3: CASSLKPGLALSSYNEQFF. As DNA, the CDR3 is TGTGCCAGCAGCCTTAAGCCGGGACTAGCTTTGAGCTCCTACAATGAGCAGTTCTTC.

CDR3 residues: CASSVDRAGTGELFF. CDR3 DNA: TGTGCCAGCAGCGTAGACAGGGCGGGCACCGGGGAGCTGTTTTTT. The J gene is TRBJ2-2, the V gene TRBV7-2; 7 positions match TRBD1. Germline CDR1 reads SGHTA; CDR2 reads FQGNSA. The CDR3 has 15 amino acids. With 5 bases clipped from V and 4 bases from J, the junction kept 7 bases outside the gene matches.

The chain couples TRBV14 to TRBJ2-1; D might be TRBD2 (6 bases). Germline loops: CDR1 SGHDN, CDR2 FVKESK. This CDR3 is built from 12 residues. The V end lost 2 bases, the J end lost 13 bases, and 12 bases lay between the germline ends. This chain's CDR3 is CASSQSGSRQFF. CDR3 nucleotide sequence: TGTGCCAGCAGCCAATCCGGGAGCCGACAGTTCTTC.

J is TRBJ2-1 and V is TRBV7-6; D may be TRBD1 (5 bases). CDR3 size: 17 residues. Germline CDR1 is SGHVS and CDR2 is FNYEAQ. The V end lost 5 bases, the J end lost 7 bases, and 24 bases lay between the germline ends. This chain's CDR3 is CASSRPVVGPSGNEQFF. For the CDR3, the DNA is TGTGCCAGCAGCCGCCCTGTGGTGGGGCCCAGTGGGAATGAGCAGTTCTTC.

The rearrangement links TRBV29-1 to TRBJ2-7, with 7 bases matching TRBD1. The CDR3 has 13 amino acids. Germline V gives CDR1 SQVTM, CDR2 ANQGSEA. Germline trimming cut 8 bases from V and 2 bases from J; bases unmatched to any gene: 9. CDR3: CSTQTGTAYEQYF. CDR3 bases: TGCAGCACTCAAACCGGGACAGCCTACGAGCAGTACTTC.

A few counts support this clone. This rearrangement joins TRBV5-1 to TRBJ2-1; 11 bases are a match to TRBD2. The J segment lost 6 bases and the V segment lost 7 bases, leaving 21 bases of the junction unmatched. This CDR3 region has 19 residues. Per germline, CDR1 SGHRS and CDR2 YFSETQ. CDR3 in amino acids: CASSDRERLAGKVGNEQFF. The DNA of the CDR3 is TGCGCCAGCTCCGACCGGGAACGACTAGCGGGAAAGGTGGGCAATGAGCAGTTCTTC.

The J gene is TRBJ1-5, the V gene TRBV18, with no clear D. Trimming stripped 2 bases from V and 5 bases from J, with 10 bases between. The CDR3 loop spans 14 amino acids. Germline CDR1 is KGHSH and CDR2 is LQKENI. The CDR3 sequence: CASSPGEEHQPQHF. In nucleotides, the CDR3 is TGTGCCAGCTCACCAGGGGAGGAACATCAGCCCCAGCATTTT. Full variable domain (outside the CDR3, taken from reference TRBV18 and TRBJ1-5): NAGVMQNPRHLVRRRGQEARLRCSPMKGHSHVYWYRQLPEEGLKFMVYLQKENIIDESGMPKERFSAEFPKEGPSILRIQQVVRGDSAAYFCASSPGEEHQPQHFGDGTRLSIL.

The chain combines TRBV5-5 with TRBJ2-4; 7 bases agree with TRBD2. Per germline, CDR1 SGHKS and CDR2 YYEKEE (reference sequence). The CDR3 is 14 amino acids. The V and J ends lost 0 bases and 6 bases, in that order; junction bases with no gene match: 3. The CDR3 reads CASSLAPSGNIQYF. CDR3 sequence (DNA): TGTGCCAGCAGCTTGGCCCCTAGCGGAAACATTCAGTACTTC.

The CDR3: CASTEVGEQFF. The CDR3 DNA reads as TGTGCCAGCACCGAAGTTGGCGAGCAGTTCTTC. The V call is TRBV6-1, the J call TRBJ2-1; no reliable D call. The V gene's germline CDR1 is MNHNS and CDR2 SASEGT. This CDR3 contains 11 residues. V gave up 7 bases and J gave up 10 bases, with 11 bases separating them.

The J gene is TRBJ1-1, the V gene TRBV10-1; possible D gene TRBD1, 5 bases. V lost 2 bases and J lost 5, with 15 bases in between. The CDR3 totals 15 residues. Germline CDR1 WNHNN, CDR2 SYGVQD (reference sequence). The CDR3 here is CASSEKRAGITEAFF. CDR3 nucleotide sequence: TGCGCCAGCAGTGAGAAGAGAGCAGGGATAACTGAAGCTTTCTTT.

The chain carries TRBV28 and TRBJ2-1; perhaps TRBD2 as D (6 bases). The ends were cut back, 3 bases at V and 6 bases at J, with 15 bases in the middle. The germline V gene encodes CDR1 MDHEN and CDR2 SYDVKM. The length of the CDR3 is 15 residues. The CDR3 spells CASSFSGGAGNEQFF. In DNA, the CDR3 is TGTGCCAGCAGTTTTTCAGGCGGGGCCGGCAATGAGCAGTTCTTC.

V gene TRBV6-5 combines with J gene TRBJ2-1, with 7 bases that match TRBD2. Germline CDR1 is MNHEY and CDR2 is SVGAGI. There are 15 residues in the CDR3. J lost 1 base, V lost 5 bases, and 5 bases had no gene match. CDR3 protein: CASSAGLGSYNEQFF. CDR3 coding DNA: TGTGCCAGCAGTGCAGGACTAGGGTCCTACAATGAGCAGTTCTTC.

This clone was found a few times. The rearrangement links TRBV9 to TRBJ1-4, with 7 bases aligning to TRBD1. The CDR3 contains 13 residues. Trimming at V came to 7 bases and at J to 4 bases, leaving 4 bases not matched to a gene. Germline loops: CDR1 SGDLS, CDR2 YYNGEE. In DNA, the CDR3 is TGTGCCAGCCGTCGGGACAGTAATGAAAAACTGTTTTTT. Protein: CASRRDSNEKLFF.

The chain couples TRBV29-1 to TRBJ2-1; 7 bases map to TRBD2. Germline-derived CDR1 and CDR2 are SQVTM and ANQGSEA. The CDR3 is 14 amino acids. J gave up 14 bases and V 0 bases, and 13 bases lay outside the gene matches. The CDR3 DNA follows: TGCAGCGTTGAAGAACGGGGGATTGGGCTAGCGGAGTTCTTC. It encodes CSVEERGIGLAEFF.

CDR3 sequence (DNA): TGTGCCAGCGCCGGGACAGCCTACAATGAGCAGTTCTTC. Translation gives CASAGTAYNEQFF. The V gene is TRBV9, the J gene TRBJ2-1; the match to TRBD1 covers 7 bases. CDR1 and CDR2 from the germline V gene are SGDLS and YYNGEE. Germline trimming cut 7 bases from V and 2 bases from J; bases unmatched to any gene: 3. The CDR3 consists of 13 residues. Full variable domain (outside the CDR3, taken from reference TRBV9 and TRBJ2-1): DSGVTQTPKHLITATGQRVTLRCSPRSGDLSVYWYQQSLDQGLQFLIQYYNGEERAKGNILERFSAQQFPDLHSELNLSSLELGDSALYFCASAGTAYNEQFFGPGTRLTVL.

The V and J genes are TRBV7-2 and TRBJ2-2, with 7 bases matching TRBD2. Germline assignment: CDR1 SGHTA and CDR2 FQGNSA. This CDR3 spans 15 amino acids. V shed 1 base and J 4 bases; nucleotides not matched to a gene: 3. The CDR3 bases are TGTGCCAGCAGCTTAGACGGGAGGAGCACCGGGGAGCTGTTTTTT. Translating gives CASSLDGRSTGELFF.

The chain links TRBV18 to TRBJ2-5; D is possibly TRBD2 (5 bases). The CDR3 has 14 amino acids. Germline V gene sequence: CDR1 KGHSH, CDR2 LQKENI. V lost 2 bases and J 5 bases, leaving 12 bases between the germline ends. Written as DNA, the CDR3 is TGTGCCAGCTCACCATATGAGGGCCGTGAGACCCAGTACTTC. Residues: CASSPYEGRETQYF.

This chain connects TRBV14 to TRBJ2-2; possible D gene TRBD1, 5 bases. The V gene lost 1 base and the J gene lost 2 bases, with 11 bases spanning the gap. This CDR3 region has 16 residues. The germline V gene has CDR1 SGHDN and CDR2 FVKESK. Here the CDR3 DNA reads TGTGCCAGCAGCCAAGTAGGGGCATTTAACACCGGGGAGCTGTTTTTT. Its translation is CASSQVGAFNTGELFF.

The V and J genes are TRBV5-1 and TRBJ2-2; D perhaps matches TRBD2 (5 bases). The CDR3 totals 14 residues. The germline V gene encodes CDR1 SGHRS and CDR2 YFSETQ. V was trimmed by 1 base and J by 8 bases, leaving 12 bases between them. The CDR3 here is CASSLPLAAGELFF. The CDR3 DNA reads as TGCGCCAGCAGCTTGCCGCTAGCTGCGGGGGAGCTGTTTTTT.

V usage is TRBV29-1 and J usage is TRBJ2-1; D possibly corresponds to TRBD1 (5 bases). Trimming took 7 bases from V and 7 from J, leaving 26 bases between them. The length of the CDR3 is 16 residues. Germline V lookup: CDR1 SQVTM, CDR2 ANQGSEA. The CDR3 region is CSAAQDTSPRPNEQFF. DNA of the CDR3: TGCAGCGCGGCACAGGATACTTCGCCCCGACCGAATGAGCAGTTCTTC.

The rearrangement links TRBV11-3 to TRBJ2-7; possible D gene TRBD1, 6 bases. V lost 1 base and J lost 6, with 10 bases in between. The CDR3 runs 13 residues. In germline, CDR1 is SGHNT, CDR2 YENEEA. DNA of the CDR3: TGTGCCAGCAGCTTAGGGTTAGGGGGCGAGCAGTACTTC. Residues: CASSLGLGGEQYF.

This clone was seen once. The chain employs TRBV5-6 and TRBJ1-2; tentatively, D is TRBD1 (5 bases). This CDR3 is built from 14 residues. Germline loops: CDR1 SGHDT, CDR2 YYEEEE. Trimming stripped 1 base from V and 3 bases from J, with 10 bases between. Here the CDR3 DNA reads TGTGCCAGCAGCTTGCGGCAGGGCTACTATGGCTACACCTTC. Residues: CASSLRQGYYGYTF.

On this clone itself: An end of the junction differs from the germline gene, which may be a read error. The genes are TRBV30 and TRBJ2-6; D possibly corresponds to TRBD1 (5 bases). The CDR3 runs to 13 residues. Germline V gene sequence: CDR1 GTSNPN, CDR2 SVGIG (reference sequence). The CDR3 nucleotides are TGTGCCTGGAGCAACTCTGGGGCCAACGGCCTGACTTTC. Translated: CAWSNSGANGLTF. Combining the CDR3 with reference TRBV30 and TRBJ2-6 gives the whole variable domain SQTIHQWPATLVQPVGSPLSLECTVEGTSNPNLYWYRQAAGRGLQLLFYSVGIGQISSEVPQNLSASRPQDRQFILSSKKLLLSDSGFYLCAWSNSGANGLTFGAGSRLTVL.

CDR3 nucleotides: TGTGCCAGCAGCGTAGGTAGCGGGAGGGCCTGGGAGCAGTTCTTC. Translating it yields CASSVGSGRAWEQFF. The chain has TRBV9 and TRBJ2-1, with 11 nucleotides matching TRBD2. V shed 0 bases, J shed 10 bases, and the junction held 6 bases outside the gene matches. CDR1 is SGDLS and CDR2 is YYNGEE in the germline V gene. The CDR3 runs 15 residues. The entire variable domain, with the rest obtained from reference TRBV9 and TRBJ2-1, is as follows: DSGVTQTPKHLITATGQRVTLRCSPRSGDLSVYWYQQSLDQGLQFLIQYYNGEERAKGNILERFSAQQFPDLHSELNLSSLELGDSALYFCASSVGSGRAWEQFFGPGTRLTVL.